This T cell receptor beta chain came from a study of CD8 T cells in Susac syndrome. The germline V gene encodes CDR1 MNHEY and CDR2 SVGEGT. There are 12 residues in the CDR3. The V end was cut by 7 bases, the J end by 0 bases, with 6 bases between. Peripheral blood CD8+ and CD4+ T cells were profiled by TCR beta sequencing. The multiple sclerosis controls, all treatment-naive patients, had relapsing-remitting disease that was stable or active. TEMRA cells were FACS-enriched, unlike CD8+ and CD4+ T cells, which were negatively isolated. Random hexamers were used to reverse transcribe the RNA input (roughly 0.5 to 1 ug). TCRdb re-called the immunoSEQ multiplex PCR reads with MiXCR, one entry per CDR3 protein. The table records roughly 130,000 distinct CDR3 sequences, 94% of them present only once.

The receptor's source is a human donor with multiple sclerosis. J is TRBJ1-1 and V is TRBV6-2 or TRBV6-3, with no clear D. Source material: CD4+ T cells from PBMCs. The CDR3 here is CASTGMNTEAFF. CDR3 bases: TGTGCCAGCACGGGGATGAACACTGAAGCTTTCTTT.